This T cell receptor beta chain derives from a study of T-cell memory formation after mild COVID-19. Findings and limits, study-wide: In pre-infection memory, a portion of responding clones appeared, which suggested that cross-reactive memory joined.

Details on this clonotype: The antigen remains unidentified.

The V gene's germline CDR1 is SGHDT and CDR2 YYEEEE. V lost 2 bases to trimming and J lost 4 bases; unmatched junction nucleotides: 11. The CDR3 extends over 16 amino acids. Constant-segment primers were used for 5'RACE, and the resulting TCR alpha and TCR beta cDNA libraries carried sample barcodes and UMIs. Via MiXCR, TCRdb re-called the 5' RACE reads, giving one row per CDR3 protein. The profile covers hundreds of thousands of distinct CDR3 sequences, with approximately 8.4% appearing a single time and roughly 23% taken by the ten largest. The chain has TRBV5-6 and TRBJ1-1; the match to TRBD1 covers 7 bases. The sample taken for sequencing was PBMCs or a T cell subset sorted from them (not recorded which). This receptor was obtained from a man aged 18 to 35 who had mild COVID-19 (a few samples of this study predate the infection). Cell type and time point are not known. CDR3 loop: CASSFWGARGSTEAFF. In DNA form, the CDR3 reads TGTGCCAGCAGCTTTTGGGGGGCCAGGGGGTCCACTGAAGCTTTCTTT.